This TCR beta chain was identified in a study of OX40 agonist ivuxolimab in advanced cancers. Study summary: The study treated patients with ivuxolimab, an agonistic anti-OX40 (CD134) antibody. Earlier treatment with anti-PD-1, anti-PD-L1 or anti-CTLA-4 was permitted, and about 40% had received some.

Of note for this clone: Its specificity is unknown.

The CDR3 contains 15 residues. The V end lost 0 bases, the J end lost 0 bases, and 7 bases lay between the germline ends. Germline assignment: CDR1 SGHRS and CDR2 YFSETQ. General observations from the study: Nonresponders, in some cases, also had low normalized T-cell clonal expansion. With doses of 0.1 to 3.0 mg/kg, CD4+ and CD8+ blood T cells had undergone clonal expansion by week 6.

Only in-frame clones appear in the TCRdb table, and some are missing; sequencing was by immunoSEQ multiplex PCR. The table has about 63,000 clones, approximately 91% seen once. The chain couples TRBV5-1 to TRBJ2-1; no clear D gene. Specimen: CD4+ or CD8+ T cells sorted from blood, collected in a trial of the OX40 agonist ivuxolimab. This sequence originates from an adult with an advanced solid tumor such as melanoma, head and neck, liver or kidney cancer. The CDR3 region is CASSLDRSSYNEQFF. In DNA, the CDR3 is TGCGCCAGCAGCTTGGATAGGAGCTCCTACAATGAGCAGTTCTTC.